A single sample gave rise to the 26 T cell receptor beta chains below, sequenced in a study of T cells in Graves' hyperthyroidism and ophthalmopathy. Amplification targeted TCR beta CDR3 regions from RNA transcripts. First-round RT-PCR with HTBI primers amplified the TCR CDR3 region. TCRdb called the multiplex PCR reads again in MiXCR, with one record for every CDR3 protein. The data contain over 500,000 distinct CDR3 sequences, about 16% of them singletons. The sample comprised blood. The receptors stem from a woman aged 25-40 years with Graves' ophthalmopathy.

This clonotype was detected ten times or more. The chain combines TRBV28 with TRBJ2-3, with TRBD1 matching over 8 bases. Germline CDR1 and CDR2: MDHEN and SYDVKM. This CDR3 has 14 amino acids. The trim removed 2 bases at V and 8 bases at J, leaving 6 bases unmatched. The CDR3: CASSLRQGIGTQYF. The CDR3 DNA reads as TGTGCCAGCAGTTTACGACAGGGGATCGGTACGCAGTATTTT.

This clonotype was seen repeatedly, ten times or more. The chain employs TRBV20-1 and TRBJ1-1; D is undetermined. The CDR3 has 13 amino acids. Germline V gene data show CDR1 as DFQATT and CDR2 as SNEGSKA (reference sequence). Trimming took off 5 bases at V and 0 bases at J, with 10 bases between the two ends. The CDR3, as DNA: TGCAGTGCTTTCCGGAGGGTGAACACTGAAGCTTTCTTT. As protein: CSAFRRVNTEAFF.

This clonotype was picked up a small number of times. The chain links TRBV5-8 to TRBJ1-2; tentatively, D is TRBD1 (5 bases). CDR1 SGHTS and CDR2 YDEGEE come from the germline V gene. This CDR3 is 15 amino acids long. The germline V and J ends were trimmed by 0 bases and 7 bases, with 16 bases remaining between them. This chain's CDR3 is CASSLGREFPRGYTF. CDR3 bases: TGTGCCAGCAGCTTGGGCAGGGAGTTTCCTCGTGGCTACACCTTC.

This clonotype was seen more than once but under ten times. The chain couples TRBV7-8 to TRBJ1-1; D is unclear. V lost 2 bases, J lost 7 bases, and 14 bases lay in between. The CDR3 runs 14 residues. From germline, CDR1 is SGHVS and CDR2 FQNEAQ. The CDR3 DNA follows: TGTGCCAGCAGCTTACCGGGGTGGGATTTTGAAGCTTTCTTT. It encodes CASSLPGWDFEAFF.

The chain joins TRBV6-2 or TRBV6-3 to TRBJ2-7, with TRBD2 as a possible D gene (6 bases). The CDR3 loop spans 15 amino acids. Trimming shortened V by 6 bases and J by 0 bases, and 15 bases separated the two germline ends. Germline CDR1 reads MNHEY; CDR2 reads SVGEGT. DNA of the CDR3: TGTGCCAGCAGGCAAGGAGGGACTCTCTCCTACGAGCAGTACTTC. Protein: CASRQGGTLSYEQYF.

This clonotype was found a few times. The chain uses TRBV20-1 and TRBJ2-3; unclear D gene. The CDR3 has 14 residues. CDR1 DFQATT and CDR2 SNEGSKA come from the germline V gene (reference sequence). Trimming removed 2 bases at V and 7 bases at J, with 16 bases between. This CDR3 reads CSARYPLDPNTQYF. For the CDR3, the DNA is TGCAGTGCTAGATACCCACTCGACCCTAATACGCAGTATTTT.

This clonotype was counted many times. The chain carries TRBV2 and TRBJ2-5, with D perhaps matching TRBD1 or TRBD2 (6 bases each). V was cut by 8 bases and J by 0 bases, with 13 bases left in between. The V gene's germline CDR1 is SNHLY and CDR2 FYNNEI. CDR3 length: 14 amino acids. CDR3 residues: CASLRGQYQETQYF. The CDR3 DNA follows: TGTGCCAGCCTACGGGGGCAGTACCAAGAGACCCAGTACTTC.

The CDR3 nucleotides are TGTGCCAGTCTATGGGACACCGGGGAGCTGTTTTTT. Amino acid sequence: CASLWDTGELFF. This chain connects TRBV11-2 to TRBJ2-2; D is ambiguous. Trimming removed 9 bases at V and 3 bases at J, with 8 bases between. This CDR3 contains 12 residues. The germline V gene encodes CDR1 SGHAT and CDR2 FQNNGV.

In its sample, this clonotype was seen many times. The gene calls are TRBV7-3 and TRBJ2-3, with 10 positions matching TRBD2. The CDR3 has 17 residues. V shed 0 bases and J 4 bases; nucleotides not matched to a gene: 7. Looked up from germline, CDR1 is SGHTA and CDR2 is FQGTGA. CDR3: CASSLTGTSVFADTQYF. The CDR3 bases are TGTGCCAGCAGCTTAACGGGGACTAGCGTTTTTGCAGATACGCAGTATTTT.

This clonotype was seen at least ten times. This sequence joins TRBV2 and TRBJ2-7; D perhaps matches TRBD2 (6 bases). Germline V CDR1 and CDR2: SNHLY, FYNNEI. V lost 5 bases, J lost 2 bases, and 13 bases lay in between. The CDR3 extends over 14 amino acids. The CDR3: CASSSPERAYEQYF. The CDR3 coding sequence is TGTGCCAGCAGTTCCCCTGAGCGGGCCTACGAGCAGTACTTC.

This clonotype was observed a few times. The rearrangement uses TRBV7-9 and TRBJ2-1; either TRBD1 or TRBD2 may supply D (5 bases each). The CDR3 length is 14 residues. V was clipped by 0 bases and J by 9 bases, with 12 bases between them. CDR1 SEHNR and CDR2 FQNEAQ come from the germline V gene (reference sequence). CDR3 sequence (DNA): TGTGCCAGCAGCTTAGCGGGAGAGGGGATTGAGCAGTTCTTC. Protein: CASSLAGEGIEQFF. Complete variable domain (other parts from reference TRBV7-9 and TRBJ2-1): DTGVSQNPRHKITKRGQNVTFRCDPISEHNRLYWYRQTLGQGPEFLTYFQNEAQLEKSRLLSDRFSAERPKGSFSTLEIQRTEQGDSAMYLCASSLAGEGIEQFFGPGTRLTVL.

This chain joins TRBV19 and TRBJ2-1, with D unresolved. Germline CDR1 is LNHDA and CDR2 is SQIVND (reference sequence). Trimming cost V 3 bases and J 6 bases, with 9 bases left between them. The length of the CDR3 is 13 residues. The CDR3 protein is CASSMGTVNEQFF. The CDR3 DNA follows: TGTGCCAGTAGTATGGGAACAGTCAATGAGCAGTTCTTC.

In this sample, this clonotype turned up many times. The rearrangement joins TRBV2 to TRBJ2-1; 9 positions agree with TRBD1. V was pared by 8 bases and J by 9 bases, with 8 bases of the junction left unmatched. Germline lookup yields CDR1 SNHLY and CDR2 FYNNEI. CDR3 size: 13 residues. CDR3 nucleotides: TGTGCCAGCGTCCGGGACAGGGACAGTGAGCAGTTCTTC. This codes for CASVRDRDSEQFF.

This clonotype was picked up many times. The chain joins TRBV28 to TRBJ2-1; 11 nucleotides align to TRBD2. The CDR3 length is 20 residues. Germline V lookup: CDR1 MDHEN, CDR2 SYDVKM. The V gene end was trimmed by 8 bases and the J gene end by 2 bases; junction bases not matched to a gene: 20. CDR3 amino acids: CASAGTSGTSGQLTYNEQFF. CDR3 DNA sequence: TGTGCCAGCGCTGGGACGTCCGGGACTAGCGGACAACTTACCTACAATGAGCAGTTCTTC.

In its sample, this clonotype was seen many times. The chain uses TRBV7-3 and TRBJ2-1; possibly TRBD2 for D (6 bases). CDR1 is SGHTA, CDR2 FQGTGA, per germline. The CDR3 has 14 residues. The V and J ends lost 4 bases and 7 bases respectively, with 14 bases between them. CDR3 amino acids: CASSSGSGLNEQFF. The CDR3 DNA reads TGTGCCAGCAGCTCAGGGAGTGGACTAAATGAGCAGTTCTTC.

In this sample, this clonotype turned up many times. The chain has TRBV28 and TRBJ1-1, with unresolved D. Per germline, CDR1 MDHEN and CDR2 SYDVKM. The CDR3 consists of 17 residues. The germline V and J ends were trimmed by 4 bases and 0 bases, with 18 bases remaining between them. Here the CDR3 reads CASSSDPIGRLNTEAFF. The CDR3 nucleotides are TGTGCCAGCAGTTCCGACCCCATCGGACGGCTGAACACTGAAGCTTTCTTT.

Many counts were recorded for this clonotype. The chain recombines TRBV28 with TRBJ2-7; D gene ambiguous. The V gene lost 6 bases and the J gene lost 5 bases, with 14 bases spanning the gap. The CDR3 is made up of 13 amino acids. Germline CDR1 MDHEN, CDR2 SYDVKM. The CDR3 bases are TGTGCCAGCAGCTCCCAGACCTGGGACGAGCAGTACTTC. As protein: CASSSQTWDEQYF.

Regarding this clonotype: This could be a read error, since a much larger clone is one nucleotide away. The gene calls are TRBV7-9 and TRBJ2-1, with 11 bases matching TRBD2. Per the germline V gene, CDR1 is SEHNR and CDR2 is FQNEAQ (reference sequence). CDR3 length equals 15 residues. The CDR3 protein is CAIPGVAGGYNGQFF. For the CDR3, the DNA is TGTGCCATCCCGGGGGTAGCGGGAGGGTACAATGGGCAGTTCTTC.

V is TRBV12-3 or TRBV12-4 and J is TRBJ1-3; no firm D call. Trimming cost V 3 bases and J 4 bases, with 10 bases left between them. CDR3 length: 14 residues. CDR3 coding DNA: TGTGCCAGCAGTTTGGCCGGGGTCGGAAACACCATATATTTT. Amino acids: CASSLAGVGNTIYF.

This clonotype has ten or more counts. The gene calls are TRBV12-3 or TRBV12-4 and TRBJ2-7, with 9 nucleotides matching TRBD1. The CDR3 contains 17 residues. V was clipped by 6 bases and J by 3 bases; unmatched bases: 15. The CDR3 nucleotides read TGTGCCAGCAGCCCTCTCCCGGGACAGGGTTTAGGCTACGAGCAGTACTTC. This gives the protein CASSPLPGQGLGYEQYF.

This chain links TRBV7-2 with TRBJ2-1, with 8 bases that match TRBD1. This CDR3 contains 16 residues. Germline lookup yields CDR1 SGHTA and CDR2 FQGNSA. V lost 5 bases, J lost 4 bases, and 10 bases stayed unmatched. The DNA of the CDR3 is TGTGCCAGCAGCGCCCGACAGGGGACCTCGTACAATGAGCAGTTCTTC. It translates to CASSARQGTSYNEQFF.

The chain employs TRBV9 and TRBJ1-4, with D hard to call. The V end was cut by 2 bases, the J end by 6 bases, with 14 bases between. This CDR3 spans 15 amino acids. Germline CDR1 SGDLS, CDR2 YYNGEE. The CDR3 here is CASSVSSGSHEKLFF. CDR3 DNA: TGTGCCAGCAGCGTTTCCTCCGGGTCTCATGAAAAACTGTTTTTT.

This clonotype occurred many times. The rearrangement links TRBV9 to TRBJ2-7, with a possible D match to TRBD2 (6 bases). The V and J ends lost 0 bases and 3 bases respectively, with 13 bases between them. The CDR3 covers 15 residues. Germline CDR1 is SGDLS and CDR2 is YYNGEE. CDR3 nucleotides: TGTGCCAGCAGCGTAGCGGGAGCTAGGATCTACGAGCAGTACTTC. It translates to CASSVAGARIYEQYF.

This clonotype was seen many times. This sequence joins TRBV2 and TRBJ2-1; 13 bases match TRBD2. There are 15 residues in the CDR3. J was trimmed by 8 bases and V by 3 bases; bases with no gene match: 4. Looked up from germline, CDR1 is SNHLY and CDR2 is FYNNEI. In nucleotides, the CDR3 is TGTGCCAGCAGTGACAGGACTAGCGGGAGCGATGAGCAGTTCTTC. Translating gives CASSDRTSGSDEQFF.

The sample holds a few counts of this clonotype. The V call is TRBV10-1, the J call TRBJ2-5, with 14 bases lining up with TRBD2. J lost 3 bases, V lost 6 bases, and 12 bases had no gene match. The CDR3 consists of 18 residues. The germline V gene encodes CDR1 WNHNN and CDR2 SYGVQD (reference sequence). CDR3 sequence (DNA): TGCGCCAGCAGCGGTCCGGGACTAGCGGGAGATCGGGAAGAGACCCAGTACTTC. It is translated as CASSGPGLAGDREETQYF.

The V and J genes are TRBV27 and TRBJ1-2; D is ambiguous. Deletions cut 4 bases from V and 0 bases from J, with 15 bases between. The CDR3 spans 16 residues. Germline V lookup: CDR1 MNHEY, CDR2 SMNVEV (reference sequence). The CDR3 DNA is TGTGCCAGCAGTTCCGGTGTGGTGGTTGCTAACTATGGCTACACCTTC. As protein: CASSSGVVVANYGYTF.